The next 32 T cell receptor beta chains were all read from a single sample in a study of T cell repertoires in cytomegalovirus infection. One entry per CDR3 protein results from TCRdb running MiXCR on the reads. The data hold some 350,000 distinct CDR3 sequences, with almost 30% observed a single time. Their specific antigens are unknown. Material: cultured PBMCs, obtained from culture after CMV antigen stimulation. The source of these receptors is a human donor in good health (CMV status not recorded). Some clones in this sample may be carry-over from other donors' samples.

The V gene is TRBV5-4, the J gene TRBJ1-4; 7 bases agree with TRBD1. Trimming took 4 bases from V and 7 from J; bases not matched to a gene: 7. The CDR3 has 14 amino acids. CDR1 SGHNT and CDR2 YYREEE come from the germline V gene (reference sequence). The CDR3 here is CASSTGTEPEKLFF. CDR3 in DNA: TGTGCCAGCAGCACCGGGACAGAGCCTGAAAAACTGTTTTTT.

This chain uses TRBV19 with TRBJ2-2; D unresolved. V lost 2 bases and J 4 bases, leaving 5 bases between the germline ends. The CDR3 extends over 13 amino acids. Germline CDR1 LNHDA, CDR2 SQIVND (reference sequence). CDR3 loop: CASSISGTGELFF. The CDR3 nucleotides are TGTGCCAGTAGTATATCGGGCACCGGGGAGCTGTTTTTT.

This clonotype has a handful of counts. V is TRBV20-1 and J is TRBJ1-2; tentative D call: TRBD1 (5 bases). The length of the CDR3 is 14 residues. The V end lost 6 bases, the J end lost 2 bases, and 16 bases lay between the germline ends. Germline values: CDR1 DFQATT, CDR2 SNEGSKA (reference sequence). The CDR3 DNA is TGCAGTGCGGACCGACGGGGACGGAACTATGGCTACACCTTC. Amino acid sequence: CSADRRGRNYGYTF.

V usage is TRBV9 and J usage is TRBJ1-3; D remains unclear. The CDR3 sequence is 16 residues long. Germline assignment: CDR1 SGDLS and CDR2 YYNGEE. With 0 bases removed from V and 2 bases from J, the gap between germline ends came to 12 bases. The CDR3, as DNA: TGTGCCAGCAGCGTAGTCCCCGATGCGGCTGGAAACACCATATATTTT. It translates to CASSVVPDAAGNTIYF.

This chain uses TRBV5-6 with TRBJ2-7, with a tentative D call TRBD1 (5 bases). This CDR3 is built from 13 residues. Germline-derived CDR1 and CDR2 are SGHDT and YYEEEE. V was pared by 4 bases and J by 1 base, with 9 bases between. CDR3: CASSQGESYEQYF. The CDR3 DNA is TGTGCCAGCAGCCAGGGTGAATCCTACGAGCAGTACTTC.

The chain joins TRBV27 to TRBJ1-2, with 7 bases matching TRBD1. Germline V gives CDR1 MNHEY, CDR2 SMNVEV (reference sequence). Trimming took 2 bases from V and 2 from J; bases not matched to a gene: 8. The CDR3 runs to 16 residues. CDR3 bases: TGTGCCAGCAGTTTAAAACAGGGGCTAAGGAACTATGGCTACACCTTC. Translating gives CASSLKQGLRNYGYTF.

The chain combines TRBV19 with TRBJ1-1, with D uncertain. Germline values: CDR1 LNHDA, CDR2 SQIVND (reference sequence). The ends were cut back, 4 bases at V and 0 bases at J, with 6 bases in the middle. The CDR3 covers 13 residues. The CDR3 here is CASSTTMNTEAFF. The DNA for the CDR3 is TGTGCCAGTAGTACCACTATGAACACTGAAGCTTTCTTT.

The chain is built from TRBV7-3 and TRBJ2-7; D perhaps matches TRBD2 (6 bases). CDR1 and CDR2 (germline): SGHTA, FQGTGA. The V gene lost 9 bases and the J gene lost 3 bases, with 15 bases spanning the gap. The CDR3 extends over 13 amino acids. DNA of the CDR3: TGTGCCAGTTCGCTCATGGGAGGCTACGAGCAGTACTTC. Protein sequence: CASSLMGGYEQYF.

The chain links TRBV30 to TRBJ2-5, with D possibly being TRBD1 (6 bases). The length of the CDR3 is 13 residues. The germline V gene encodes CDR1 GTSNPN and CDR2 SVGIG (reference sequence). V was shortened by 1 base and J by 5 bases, with 11 bases between the two germline ends. CDR3 bases: TGTGCCTGGAGTGACGACAGGCAGGAGACCCAGTACTTC. This gives the protein CAWSDDRQETQYF. The variable domain in full, with the rest retrieved from reference TRBV30 and TRBJ2-5, is SQTIHQWPATLVQPVGSPLSLECTVEGTSNPNLYWYRQAAGRGLQLLFYSVGIGQISSEVPQNLSASRPQDRQFILSSKKLLLSDSGFYLCAWSDDRQETQYFGPGTRLLVL.

The V gene is TRBV6-5, the J gene TRBJ1-3, with D uncertain. CDR3 length: 15 amino acids. CDR1 is MNHEY, CDR2 SVGAGI, per germline. Trimming took off 0 bases at V and 3 bases at J, with 9 bases between the two ends. CDR3 coding DNA: TGTGCCAGCAGTTACTCGAGAACTGTTGGAAACACCATATATTTT. As protein: CASSYSRTVGNTIYF.

This chain uses TRBV20-1 with TRBJ2-7; TRBD1 or TRBD2 may be the D gene (6 bases each). The CDR3 is 15 residues long. CDR1 and CDR2 from the germline V gene are DFQATT and SNEGSKA (reference sequence). V was pared by 3 bases and J by 2 bases, with 17 bases between. CDR3 nucleotides: TGCAGTGCTAGTGCACAGGGAGGAAGTCCCTACGAGCAGTACTTC. It codes for CSASAQGGSPYEQYF.

This clonotype appeared a single time. A clone one base away is much larger, so this may be a read error. The chain is built from TRBV7-6 and TRBJ2-1, with 15 bases identical to TRBD2. The CDR3 consists of 20 residues. Germline lookup yields CDR1 SGHVS and CDR2 FNYEAQ. The CDR3 reads CASSLGAGTSGRHSYDEQFF. The CDR3 nucleotides are TGTGCCAGCAGCTTGGGGGCCGGGACTAGCGGGAGGCACTCCTACGATGAGCAGTTCTTC.

This clonotype was counted between two and nine times. The chain's CDR3 is CASSPGLAGGTYEQYF. The CDR3, as DNA: TGCGCCAGCAGCCCGGGACTAGCGGGAGGGACCTACGAGCAGTACTTC. This rearrangement joins TRBV5-1 to TRBJ2-7; 16 nucleotides agree with TRBD2. There are 16 residues in the CDR3. CDR1 and CDR2 (germline): SGHRS, YFSETQ. V trimming: 4 bases; J trimming: 2 bases; junction bases outside the gene matches: 3.

V and J are TRBV6-5 and TRBJ1-5, with D tentatively TRBD1 (5 bases). Germline CDR1 reads MNHEY; CDR2 reads SVGAGI. Trimming pared 8 bases from V and 7 bases from J, leaving 15 bases between. The CDR3 is made up of 13 amino acids. CDR3: CASRRAWGQPQHF. For the CDR3, the DNA is TGTGCCAGCCGAAGGGCCTGGGGGCAGCCCCAGCATTTT.

The gene calls are TRBV12-3 or TRBV12-4 and TRBJ2-1, with TRBD2 matching 10 bases. With 3 bases clipped from V and 8 bases from J, the junction kept 10 bases outside the gene matches. The CDR3 length is 16 residues. CDR3 bases: TGTGCCAGCAGTTTCTTGGCTAGCGGGGGATCTGATGAGCAGTTCTTC. Translating gives CASSFLASGGSDEQFF.

The chain links TRBV2 to TRBJ2-7; D tentatively fits TRBD1 or TRBD2 (5 bases each). The germline V gene encodes CDR1 SNHLY and CDR2 FYNNEI. The ends were cut back, 6 bases at V and 8 bases at J, with 20 bases in the middle. CDR3 length: 14 residues. This CDR3 reads CASRLGTDGWKQYF. As DNA, the CDR3 is TGTGCCAGCAGGCTCGGGACGGACGGATGGAAGCAGTACTTC.

There are a few counts of this clonotype. V gene TRBV6-2 or TRBV6-3 combines with J gene TRBJ2-7, with 8 bases matching TRBD1. Trimming at V came to 6 bases and at J to 2 bases, leaving 9 bases not matched to a gene. The CDR3 contains 15 residues. Per the germline V gene, CDR1 is MNHEY and CDR2 is SVGEGT. CDR3: CASRPGQGGAYEQYF. The CDR3, as DNA: TGTGCCAGCAGACCCGGACAGGGTGGCGCCTACGAGCAGTACTTC.

V usage is TRBV11-2 and J usage is TRBJ2-7, with unresolved D. V dropped 1 base and J dropped 7 bases, with 8 bases sitting between them. CDR3 length: 12 amino acids. Per germline, CDR1 SGHAT and CDR2 FQNNGV. The DNA of the CDR3 is TGTGCCAGCAGCTTAGCCGTTCGTGAGCAGTACTTC. Amino acids: CASSLAVREQYF.

The chain employs TRBV5-5 and TRBJ1-1; 11 bases map to TRBD1. The V gene end was trimmed by 0 bases and the J gene end by 8 bases; junction bases not matched to a gene: 3. This CDR3 contains 14 residues. The germline CDR1 and CDR2 sequences are SGHKS and YYEKEE (reference sequence). This CDR3 is CASSLGGQGEEAFF. CDR3 nucleotides: TGTGCCAGCAGCTTGGGGGGACAGGGGGAGGAAGCTTTCTTT.

This clonotype has a handful of counts. V and J are TRBV28 and TRBJ1-5; no clear D gene. Between the trimmed V and J ends, which lost 7 bases and 11 bases, there was a span of 15 bases. The V gene's germline CDR1 is MDHEN and CDR2 SYDVKM. This CDR3 has 12 residues. The CDR3 sequence: CASTLTHGAQHF. For the CDR3, the DNA is TGTGCCAGCACCCTAACTCACGGGGCCCAGCATTTT.

This clonotype was detected many times. The chain combines TRBV7-2 with TRBJ2-1; 7 bases match TRBD2. The length of the CDR3 is 15 residues. Trimming removed 2 bases from V and 5 bases from J; junction bases left unmatched: 6. Germline CDR1 SGHTA, CDR2 FQGNSA. The CDR3 reads CASSLRGRADNEQFF. In DNA form, the CDR3 reads TGTGCCAGCAGCTTACGAGGGAGGGCGGACAATGAGCAGTTCTTC.

The table lists this clonotype with a few counts. CDR3 amino acids: CASTSNRGDYGYTF. In DNA form, the CDR3 reads TGTGCCAGCACCTCCAACCGGGGGGACTATGGCTACACCTTC. The chain has TRBV7-2 and TRBJ1-2, with D possibly matching TRBD1 (5 bases). Trimming pared 7 bases from V and 3 bases from J, leaving 15 bases between. The CDR3 runs 14 residues. Germline CDR1 and CDR2: SGHTA and FQGNSA.

J is TRBJ2-1 and V is TRBV7-2; a possible D gene is TRBD1 (6 bases). Trimming took off 4 bases at V and 8 bases at J, with 18 bases between the two ends. Germline assignment: CDR1 SGHTA and CDR2 FQGNSA. The CDR3 sequence is 15 residues long. The CDR3 DNA follows: TGTGCCAGCAGCTCGGGACACTCGATGGGCGATGAGCAGTTCTTC. Translated: CASSSGHSMGDEQFF.

This chain connects TRBV5-1 to TRBJ2-2, with D uncertain. The CDR3 runs to 18 residues. With 0 bases removed from V and 4 bases from J, the gap between germline ends came to 19 bases. The germline V gene encodes CDR1 SGHRS and CDR2 YFSETQ. CDR3 sequence: CASSLESWLVVPTGELFF. The CDR3 DNA reads as TGCGCCAGCAGCTTGGAGTCCTGGTTGGTTGTACCCACCGGGGAGCTGTTTTTT.

In regard to this clonotype: A read error is possible here, since a much larger clone lies one base away. The rearrangement joins TRBV7-8 to TRBJ2-1; 9 bases fit TRBD2. Looked up from germline, CDR1 is SGHVS and CDR2 is FQNEAQ. The V and J ends lost 0 bases and 6 bases, in that order; junction bases with no gene match: 6. The CDR3 runs to 16 residues. In nucleotides, the CDR3 is TGTGCCAGCAGCTTAGCGAGGCCAGCGGGAGGCAATGAGCAGTTCTTC. Its protein is CASSLARPAGGNEQFF.

Here the CDR3 DNA reads TGTGCCAGCACCTTCCGCGGGAGAACAGATACGCAGTATTTT. This codes for CASTFRGRTDTQYF. V gene TRBV7-2 combines with J gene TRBJ2-3, with 7 bases fitting TRBD2. Trimming removed 7 bases from V and 3 bases from J; junction bases left unmatched: 7. The CDR3 spans 14 residues. CDR1 is SGHTA, CDR2 FQGNSA, per germline.

CDR3 in DNA: TGTGCCATCAAAGAAGACAGGGGGCCCTATGGCTACACCTTC. It codes for CAIKEDRGPYGYTF. The V gene is TRBV10-3, the J gene TRBJ1-2, with TRBD1 matching 10 bases. Germline V gene sequence: CDR1 ENHRY, CDR2 SYGVKD. J was trimmed by 4 bases and V by 7 bases; bases with no gene match: 6. This CDR3 has 14 amino acids.

This clonotype was observed at least ten times. The chain combines TRBV28 with TRBJ1-1; TRBD1 might be the D (6 bases). The germline CDR1 and CDR2 sequences are MDHEN and SYDVKM. The V and J ends lost 6 bases and 5 bases respectively, with 16 bases between them. The CDR3 length is 14 residues. CDR3 sequence: CASSDRSSVTEAFF. DNA for the CDR3: TGTGCCAGCAGCGACAGGAGTTCGGTGACTGAAGCTTTCTTT.

There are a few counts of this clonotype. The chain recombines TRBV7-2 with TRBJ2-1, with D uncertain. Trimming left V 6 bases short and J 7 bases short, with 19 bases between. The CDR3 length is 15 residues. Germline CDR1 SGHTA, CDR2 FQGNSA. The DNA for the CDR3 is TGTGCCAGCAGGTCTGGCGGATTCTTGGGGAATGAGCAGTTCTTC. Encoded protein: CASRSGGFLGNEQFF. The variable domain in full, completed from reference TRBV7-2 and TRBJ2-1, reads GAGVSQSPSNKVTEKGKDVELRCDPISGHTALYWYRQSLGQGLEFLIYFQGNSAPDKSGLPSDRFSAERTGGSVSTLTIQRTQQEDSAVYLCASRSGGFLGNEQFFGPGTRLTVL.

CDR3 nucleotide sequence: TGTGCCAGTAGCCCGGGGACAGGGAGAAGTCTTCTTCGGCACGAGCAGTACTTC. Encoded protein: CASSPGTGRSLLRHEQYF. The chain recombines TRBV19 with TRBJ2-7, with 9 bases matching TRBD1. The J segment lost 5 bases and the V segment lost 6 bases, leaving 20 bases of the junction unmatched. This CDR3 is 18 amino acids long. CDR1 LNHDA and CDR2 SQIVND come from the germline V gene (reference sequence). The variable domain in full, with the rest retrieved from reference TRBV19 and TRBJ2-7, is DGGITQSPKYLFRKEGQNVTLSCEQNLNHDAMYWYRQDPGQGLRLIYYSQIVNDFQKGDIAEGYSVSREKKESFPLTVTSAQKNPTAFYLCASSPGTGRSLLRHEQYFGPGTRLTVT.

This chain connects TRBV12-3 or TRBV12-4 to TRBJ2-3; 9 bases fit TRBD2. The CDR3 extends over 13 amino acids. V shed 11 bases, J shed 1 base, and the junction held 4 bases outside the gene matches. The chain's CDR3 is CAGRTSGTDTQYF. The CDR3 coding sequence is TGTGCCGGACGGACTAGCGGCACAGATACGCAGTATTTT.

This clonotype was picked up a small number of times. The chain employs TRBV27 and TRBJ2-5; D is unresolved. Trimming pared 4 bases from V and 5 bases from J, leaving 14 bases between. This CDR3 has 14 amino acids. Germline values: CDR1 MNHEY, CDR2 SMNVEV (reference sequence). The CDR3 nucleotides read TGTGCCAGCAGTTCTCAAGGGTTTTCGGAGACCCAGTACTTC. Its translation: CASSSQGFSETQYF.